Listed below are T cell receptor beta chains from one sample, sequenced in a study of blood T cells in healthy people across ages. Each CDR3 protein is one row after TCRdb ran MiXCR on the 5' RACE reads. The table shows 800,000 to 950,000 distinct CDR3 sequences, with under 40% occurring only once. Source material: blood. The origin of the receptors is a man between 18 and 29 years old in good health. CDR3s include the opening cysteine and the closing phenylalanine or tryptophan. Fields, in order: V gene, clone size, CDR3 length, J gene, D gene, CDR3 protein, CDR3 DNA. D genes are given only for firm matches. Some rows have no size entry. The others give once, few or many, or a class for an expanded clone.

>TRBV20-1|many|12|TRBJ2-1|NA
CSARDSVGEQFF
TGCAGTGCTAGAGATAGCGTCGGTGAGCAGTTCTTC
>TRBV5-1|few|14|TRBJ1-2|NA
CASSLAQGIEDYTF
TGCGCCAGCAGCTTGGCTCAGGGTATAGAGGACTACACCTTC
>TRBV6-5|few|13|TRBJ2-7|NA
CASVEGASYEQYF
TGTGCCAGCGTAGAGGGTGCGAGCTACGAGCAGTACTTC
>TRBV2|NA|14|TRBJ1-1|NA
CAGKATGMNTEAFF
TGTGCCGGCAAGGCGACAGGCATGAACACTGAAGCTTTCTTT
>TRBV7-9|NA|14|TRBJ2-3|NA
CASTPTGVTDTQYF
TGTGCCAGCACCCCGACGGGCGTCACAGATACGCAGTATTTT
>TRBV5-1|NA|16|TRBJ2-3|TRBD2
CASSLRTSGGGDTQYF
TGCGCCAGCAGCTTGCGTACTAGCGGGGGAGGAGATACGCAGTATTTT
>TRBV4-3|NA|13|TRBJ2-1|NA
CASSQQRVLEQFF
TGCGCCAGCAGCCAACAACGGGTCCTTGAGCAGTTCTTC
>TRBV19|many|14|TRBJ2-3|NA
CASSVGQRTDTQYF
TGTGCCAGCAGCGTAGGACAGCGCACAGATACGCAGTATTTT
>TRBV2|medium-sized|15|TRBJ2-5|TRBD2
CASARTSGIQETQYF
TGTGCCAGTGCTAGGACTAGCGGAATTCAAGAGACCCAGTACTTC
>TRBV20-1|few|16|TRBJ2-1|NA
CSARVSGGSSYNEQFF
TGCAGTGCTAGGGTCTCCGGGGGAAGCTCCTACAATGAGCAGTTCTTC
>TRBV20-1|few|12|TRBJ1-5|NA
CSATGGNQPQHF
TGCAGTGCTACCGGGGGTAACCAGCCCCAGCATTTT
>TRBV18|NA|16|TRBJ1-4|NA
CASSPRSQGPGEKLFF
TGTGCCAGCTCACCACGGTCGCAAGGGCCGGGCGAAAAACTGTTTTTT
>TRBV7-9|NA|14|TRBJ2-1|NA
CASAPGQRRGGQFF
TGTGCCAGCGCCCCAGGACAGCGAAGGGGAGGGCAGTTCTTC
>TRBV7-2|few|17|TRBJ2-3|TRBD2
CASSLTGGSGDTDTQYF
TGTGCCAGCAGCCTCACGGGAGGTAGCGGGGACACAGATACGCAGTATTTT
>TRBV10-3|many|13|TRBJ1-1|NA
CAISSHQNTEAFF
TGTGCCATCAGTAGCCACCAGAACACTGAAGCTTTCTTT
>TRBV12-3/TRBV12-4|few|14|TRBJ1-6|NA
CASSFEGFNSPLHF
TGTGCCAGCAGTTTTGAGGGGTTTAATTCACCCCTCCACTTT
>TRBV10-3|many|16|TRBJ1-2|TRBD1
CAISESDRGYFFGYTF
TGTGCCATCAGTGAGTCCGACAGGGGGTATTTTTTCGGCTACACCTTC
>TRBV6-5|few|15|TRBJ2-1|NA
CASSYSPGGAIEQFF
TGTGCCAGCAGTTACTCCCCAGGGGGGGCGATTGAGCAGTTCTTC
>TRBV7-9|once|13|TRBJ2-1|NA
CASSVVNNNEQFF
TGTGCCAGCAGCGTGGTGAATAACAATGAGCAGTTCTTC
>TRBV4-2|many|18|TRBJ2-1|NA
CASSQEWVGNRPDNEQFF
TGTGCCAGCAGCCAAGAGTGGGTGGGAAACAGACCAGACAATGAGCAGTTCTTC
>TRBV5-1|NA|14|TRBJ2-5|NA
CASSLVESQETQYF
TGCGCCAGCAGCTTGGTAGAGAGCCAAGAGACCCAGTACTTC
>TRBV29-1|many|11|TRBJ2-7|TRBD1
CSVLQGAEQYF
TGCAGCGTGCTACAGGGGGCCGAGCAGTACTTC
>TRBV6-2/TRBV6-3|NA|15|TRBJ1-1|TRBD1
CASRDPWTGNTEAFF
TGTGCCAGCAGAGACCCATGGACAGGGAACACTGAAGCTTTCTTT
>TRBV5-1|many|17|TRBJ1-2|NA
CASSLVTGPGGDYGYTF
TGCGCCAGCAGCTTGGTAACAGGTCCGGGTGGTGACTATGGCTACACCTTC
>TRBV6-2/TRBV6-3|many|13|TRBJ2-7|TRBD2
CASSDSGGLAGYF
TGTGCCAGCAGTGACTCGGGAGGACTAGCGGGGTACTTC
>TRBV27|NA|14|TRBJ2-1|NA
CASSLRQAGETQFF
TGTGCCAGCAGTTTAAGACAGGCGGGGGAGACCCAGTTCTTC
>TRBV28|few|13|TRBJ1-2|NA
CASSLKEGNGYTF
TGTGCCAGCAGTTTGAAGGAGGGGAATGGCTACACCTTC
>TRBV7-2|few|15|TRBJ1-1|NA
CASSLARTGNTEAFF
TGTGCCAGCAGCTTAGCCCGGACGGGGAACACTGAAGCTTTCTTT
>TRBV5-5|few|16|TRBJ1-2|NA
CASSLASYTPNYGYTF
TGTGCCAGCAGCTTGGCCAGTTATACCCCTAACTATGGCTACACCTTC
>TRBV28|NA|15|TRBJ2-1|TRBD1
CASSGTARSYNEQFF
TGTGCCAGCAGTGGGACAGCTCGCTCCTACAATGAGCAGTTCTTC
>TRBV6-6|few|13|TRBJ1-5|NA
CASTRDSNQPQHF
TGTGCCAGCACCAGGGATAGCAATCAGCCCCAGCATTTT
>TRBV5-1|few|16|TRBJ2-3|TRBD2
CASSLESGGAGDTQYF
TGCGCCAGCAGCTTGGAAAGCGGGGGGGCCGGAGATACGCAGTATTTT
>TRBV7-7|many|16|TRBJ2-5|TRBD2
CASSPRTSGGQETQYF
TGTGCCAGCAGCCCCCGGACTAGCGGGGGGCAAGAGACCCAGTACTTC
>TRBV19|many|17|TRBJ2-5|TRBD2
CASSTPGLGAIQETQYF
TGTGCCAGTAGCACACCGGGACTAGGGGCCATCCAAGAGACCCAGTACTTC
>TRBV5-1|NA|15|TRBJ2-7|NA
CASSLRMSSYNGQYF
TGCGCCAGCAGCTTGAGGATGAGCTCCTACAATGGGCAGTACTTC
>TRBV7-9|NA|11|TRBJ2-1|NA
CASTAGGEQFF
TGTGCCAGCACCGCCGGGGGAGAGCAGTTCTTC
>TRBV20-1|NA|15|TRBJ2-7|TRBD2
CSARVGTSSYNEQYF
TGCAGTGCTAGAGTTGGGACTAGCTCCTACAATGAGCAGTACTTC
>TRBV20-1|NA|12|TRBJ1-4|NA
CSASFGLEKLFF
TGCAGTGCTAGTTTCGGGCTTGAAAAACTGTTTTTT
>TRBV7-9|NA|15|TRBJ2-2|TRBD1
CASSFNRGNTGELFF
TGTGCCAGCAGCTTTAACAGGGGGAACACCGGGGAGCTGTTTTTT
>TRBV20-1|NA|15|TRBJ1-4|NA
CSARGRGATNEKLFF
TGCAGTGCTAGAGGGCGGGGCGCAACTAATGAAAAACTGTTTTTT
>TRBV7-2|few|15|TRBJ1-5|NA
CASSLETGFREPQHF
TGTGCCAGCAGCTTAGAAACAGGGTTCCGGGAGCCCCAGCATTTT
>TRBV5-4|few|13|TRBJ1-2|NA
CASRDQGNYGYTF
TGTGCCAGCAGGGACCAGGGGAACTATGGCTACACCTTC
>TRBV12-3/TRBV12-4|NA|13|TRBJ2-3|NA
CASGSRGTDTQYF
TGTGCCAGCGGCTCACGGGGTACAGATACGCAGTATTTT
>TRBV12-3/TRBV12-4|many|15|TRBJ2-3|NA
CASSFERVGTDTQYF
TGTGCCAGCAGTTTCGAGCGGGTAGGCACAGATACGCAGTATTTT
>TRBV20-1|NA|14|TRBJ1-1|NA
CSVSAANMNTEAFF
TGCAGTGTATCGGCGGCTAATATGAACACTGAAGCTTTCTTT
>TRBV9|NA|11|TRBJ1-5|NA
CASGGGEPQHF
TGTGCCAGCGGGGGGGGAGAGCCCCAGCATTTT
>TRBV7-9|NA|15|TRBJ2-1|TRBD2
CASSSNRGLNNEQFF
TGTGCCAGCAGCTCCAACCGGGGACTAAACAATGAGCAGTTCTTC
>TRBV6-2/TRBV6-3|few|15|TRBJ1-5|NA
CASSSLDRPNQPQHF
TGTGCCAGCAGTTCCTTGGACAGACCCAATCAGCCCCAGCATTTT
>TRBV4-2|NA|16|TRBJ2-5|TRBD1
CASSQAAGGFQETQYF
TGTGCCAGCAGCCAAGCTGCAGGGGGATTCCAAGAGACCCAGTACTTC
>TRBV28|NA|13|TRBJ2-2|NA
CASSPQLNGELFF
TGTGCCAGCAGTCCGCAACTAAACGGGGAGCTGTTTTTT